The sequence of this TCR beta chain was determined in a study of OX40 agonist ivuxolimab in advanced cancers. The method was immunoSEQ multiplex PCR; TCRdb's version includes in-frame clones alone and lacks a portion of them. The data show about 75,000 clones, with 86% seen just once and 8% to 10% held by the top ten. The CDR3 consists of 14 residues. The ends were cut back, 4 bases at V and 6 bases at J, with 14 bases in the middle. Germline V gene sequence: CDR1 SGHRS, CDR2 YFSETQ. This clone has more than one count but fewer than ten. The receptor was derived from an adult with an advanced solid tumor such as melanoma, head and neck, liver or kidney cancer. The sample consisted of CD4+ or CD8+ T cells sorted from blood, taken in a trial of the OX40 agonist ivuxolimab. The chain carries TRBV5-1 and TRBJ2-1; weak D call: TRBD2 (6 bases). DNA of the CDR3: TGCGCCAGCAGCCCGGGGGACGGATTCAATGAGCAGTTCTTC. Its translation is CASSPGDGFNEQFF.